The 27 T cell receptor beta chains below were found in one sample sequenced in a study of neoadjuvant anti-PD-1 for oral cavity cancer. Method: immunoSEQ multiplex PCR; TCRdb's copy keeps in-frame clones and lacks some. Here the sample spans 15,000 to 20,000 clones, about 61% being singletons. This specimen was PBMCs, taken before nivolumab (anti-PD-1) treatment. These receptors all stem from a person between 40 and 85 years old with oral cavity squamous cell carcinoma.

The chain joins TRBV30 to TRBJ2-5, with 11 bases fitting TRBD2. CDR1 is GTSNPN and CDR2 is SVGIG in the germline V gene (reference sequence). The CDR3 extends over 15 amino acids. V trimming: 4 bases; J trimming: 4 bases; junction bases outside the gene matches: 8. The CDR3 nucleotides are TGTGCCTGGAAAGGGGGCCTAGCGGGAGGAGAGACCCAGTACTTC. Translation: CAWKGGLAGGETQYF. The whole variable domain, filled in from reference TRBV30 and TRBJ2-5, reads SQTIHQWPATLVQPVGSPLSLECTVEGTSNPNLYWYRQAAGRGLQLLFYSVGIGQISSEVPQNLSASRPQDRQFILSSKKLLLSDSGFYLCAWKGGLAGGETQYFGPGTRLLVL.

The rearrangement uses TRBV6-4 and TRBJ2-3, with 14 bases matching TRBD2. The CDR3 is made up of 16 amino acids. Unmatched junction bases numbered 5, after V lost 2 bases and J lost 7 bases. The germline gives CDR1 MRHNA, CDR2 SNTAGT. CDR3 nucleotide sequence: TGTGCCAGCAGTGACGACGGGACTAGCGGGAGTCATACGCAGTATTTT. Its protein product is CASSDDGTSGSHTQYF.

The chain links TRBV25-1 to TRBJ1-2; tentative D call: TRBD1 (6 bases). Trimming removed 10 bases from V and 8 bases from J, with 17 bases in between. Germline assignment: CDR1 MGHDK and CDR2 SYGVNS. The CDR3 sequence is 12 residues long. CDR3 DNA sequence: TGTGCCACTGCGTCCGGGGGGGCCGGCTACACCTTC. It is translated as CATASGGAGYTF.

This clone was observed a single time. The V and J genes are TRBV9 and TRBJ1-1; D not resolved. Germline V gives CDR1 SGDLS, CDR2 YYNGEE. The CDR3 runs 12 residues. Trimming pared 4 bases from V and 8 bases from J, leaving 12 bases between. CDR3 in DNA: TGTGCCAGCAGCCTCTTGGGAGGCGAAGCTTTCTTT. Amino acid sequence: CASSLLGGEAFF.

On this clone: The junction does not match germline at one end; this may be a read error. The chain links TRBV7-7 to TRBJ2-3; 9 bases fit TRBD1. CDR1 and CDR2 from the germline V gene are SSHAT and FNYEAQ (reference sequence). CDR3 length: 15 amino acids. Here the CDR3 reads CASSLATGGTDTQYF. DNA of the CDR3: TGTGCTAGCAGCTTAGCGACAGGGGGGACAGATACGCAGTATTTT.

The chain is built from TRBV6-1 and TRBJ2-7; 7 positions match TRBD2. The CDR3 runs 15 residues. From germline, CDR1 is MNHNS and CDR2 SASEGT. Germline trimming cut 0 bases from V and 6 bases from J; bases unmatched to any gene: 8. The CDR3 DNA is TGTGCCAGCAGTGAAGCTTCCTCCGGGGGGACCGAGCAGTACTTC. It encodes CASSEASSGGTEQYF.

The chain is built from TRBV6-5 and TRBJ2-3, with TRBD1 identical over 9 bases. Per the germline V gene, CDR1 is MNHEY and CDR2 is SVGAGI. The CDR3 has 14 residues. V lost 0 bases and J lost 5; bases outside the gene matches: 0. CDR3: CASSYSTGGDTQYF. In nucleotides, the CDR3 is TGTGCCAGCAGTTACTCGACAGGGGGAGATACGCAGTATTTT.

J is TRBJ1-2 and V is TRBV5-6; TRBD1 aligns across 7 bases. Germline values: CDR1 SGHDT, CDR2 YYEEEE. This CDR3 is 13 amino acids long. The V segment lost 4 bases and the J segment 6 bases; nucleotides outside the gene matches: 6. Here the CDR3 DNA reads TGTGCCAGCAGCCGACAGGGACCAGATGGCTACACCTTC. This sequence encodes CASSRQGPDGYTF.

V and J are TRBV7-2 and TRBJ2-1, with 12 bases lining up with TRBD2. CDR1 and CDR2 from the germline V gene are SGHTA and FQGNSA. The CDR3 totals 15 residues. The trim removed 2 bases at V and 7 bases at J, leaving 3 bases unmatched. This CDR3 is CASSLSLAGGNEQFF. For the CDR3, the DNA is TGTGCCAGCAGCTTATCACTAGCGGGAGGTAATGAGCAGTTCTTC.

The rearrangement uses TRBV6-1 and TRBJ1-2; a weak D match, TRBD1 (5 bases). V was cut by 6 bases and J by 8 bases, with 19 bases left in between. Germline V lookup: CDR1 MNHNS, CDR2 SASEGT. CDR3 length: 14 amino acids. The DNA for the CDR3 is TGTGCCAGCAGCTCCGGGACGGACTTCTCCGGCTACACCTTC. It is translated as CASSSGTDFSGYTF.

The rearrangement joins TRBV4-2 to TRBJ2-2, with D possibly matching TRBD2 (6 bases). The length of the CDR3 is 15 residues. The germline V and J ends were trimmed by 4 bases and 9 bases, with 18 bases remaining between them. Germline V gene data show CDR1 as LGHNA and CDR2 as YNFKEQ. The CDR3 nucleotides read TGTGCCAGCAGCCCTCTACCGGGAGCCGGGCGGGAGCTGTTTTTT. Protein sequence: CASSPLPGAGRELFF.

The rearrangement links TRBV30 to TRBJ2-2; unclear D gene. This CDR3 is 14 amino acids long. Deletions cut 3 bases from V and 2 bases from J, with 10 bases between. The germline V gene encodes CDR1 GTSNPN and CDR2 SVGIG (reference sequence). The CDR3, as DNA: TGTGCCTGGAGGTCCCAAACTAACACCGGGGAGCTGTTTTTT. It specifies CAWRSQTNTGELFF.

This clone was seen a single time. V usage is TRBV27 and J usage is TRBJ2-2; TRBD1 agrees at 7 bases. The CDR3 has 17 residues. After removal of 6 bases from V and 1 base from J, the junction contained 11 bases not matched to a gene. Germline CDR1 reads MNHEY; CDR2 reads SMNVEV (reference sequence). The CDR3 reads CASSNGLRTGNTGELFF. In DNA form, the CDR3 reads TGTGCCAGCAGCAACGGCTTACGGACAGGGAACACCGGGGAGCTGTTTTTT.

V and J are TRBV28 and TRBJ2-7, with 8 positions matching TRBD2. The CDR3 contains 15 residues. Trimming removed 6 bases from V and 3 bases from J; junction bases left unmatched: 10. The germline gives CDR1 MDHEN, CDR2 SYDVKM. CDR3 protein: CASRRGTRDYYEQYF. CDR3 nucleotide sequence: TGTGCCAGCAGGCGCGGGACTAGGGATTACTACGAGCAGTACTTC.

The V and J genes are TRBV14 and TRBJ2-4; 9 bases match TRBD2. The CDR3 contains 17 residues. Germline V CDR1 and CDR2: SGHDN, FVKESK. V shed 0 bases and J 13 bases; nucleotides not matched to a gene: 16. CDR3 region: CASSQDQASGMGAIQYF. CDR3 nucleotides: TGTGCCAGCAGCCAAGATCAGGCTAGCGGGATGGGTGCAATCCAGTACTTC.

The chain couples TRBV6-5 to TRBJ2-1, with D unresolved. Trimming removed 2 bases from V and 9 bases from J, with 14 bases in between. Per germline, CDR1 MNHEY and CDR2 SVGAGI. This CDR3 region has 14 residues. The CDR3 DNA reads as TGTGCCAGCAGTTACCTACAGTATTCGGTTGAGCAGTTCTTC. Encoded protein: CASSYLQYSVEQFF.

This rearrangement joins TRBV27 to TRBJ1-3; D is perhaps TRBD1 (5 bases). Looked up from germline, CDR1 is MNHEY and CDR2 is SMNVEV (reference sequence). V shed 3 bases and J shed 0 bases, with 6 bases lying between them. The CDR3 has 14 amino acids. For the CDR3, the DNA is TGTGCCAGCAGTTTTGGGGGCTCTGGAAACACCATATATTTT. This encodes CASSFGGSGNTIYF.

V is TRBV7-2 and J is TRBJ1-2; 7 bases map to TRBD1. Per germline, CDR1 SGHTA and CDR2 FQGNSA. With V trimmed by 0 bases and J by 8 bases, 6 bases remained unmatched. CDR3 length equals 14 residues. The CDR3 spells CASSLAEGATGYTF. The DNA for the CDR3 is TGTGCCAGCAGCTTAGCCGAGGGGGCAACAGGCTACACCTTC.

The rearrangement joins TRBV29-1 to TRBJ2-7, with a tentative D call TRBD2 (5 bases). Germline V gives CDR1 SQVTM, CDR2 ANQGSEA. The V end lost 1 base, the J end lost 0 bases, and 19 bases lay between the germline ends. The CDR3 totals 17 residues. The CDR3 nucleotides are TGCAGCGTTGAAGTGGCCCGCCCGGGAACGAGCTCCTACGAGCAGTACTTC. Protein: CSVEVARPGTSSYEQYF.

In this sample, this clone turned up a few times. The chain has TRBV30 and TRBJ1-2; 7 nucleotides match TRBD1. CDR1 and CDR2 from the germline V gene are GTSNPN and SVGIG (reference sequence). V lost 2 bases and J lost 2; bases outside the gene matches: 5. The CDR3 has 14 amino acids. The CDR3, as DNA: TGTGCCTGGAGTTCCGGGACAGCGAACTATGGCTACACCTTC. This sequence encodes CAWSSGTANYGYTF.

The gene calls are TRBV11-3 and TRBJ2-1, with 8 bases lining up with TRBD1. CDR3 length: 14 residues. Germline lookup yields CDR1 SGHNT and CDR2 YENEEA. J was trimmed by 7 bases and V by 3 bases; bases with no gene match: 5. CDR3 loop: CASSLGTGKNEQFF. The CDR3 DNA reads TGTGCCAGCAGCTTGGGGACAGGAAAAAATGAGCAGTTCTTC.

V usage is TRBV20-1 and J usage is TRBJ2-5; D might be TRBD1 (5 bases). Germline CDR1 is DFQATT and CDR2 is SNEGSKA (reference sequence). CDR3 size: 11 residues. V was pared by 5 bases and J by 4 bases, with 8 bases between. The CDR3 coding sequence is TGCAGTGCTGCGACAGCAGAGACCCAGTACTTC. Amino acid sequence: CSAATAETQYF.

The rearrangement joins TRBV9 to TRBJ2-1; 9 bases line up with TRBD2. CDR1 and CDR2 (germline): SGDLS, YYNGEE. This CDR3 is 15 amino acids long. Trimming removed 4 bases from V and 9 bases from J; junction bases left unmatched: 11. The CDR3 region is CASSPVAGDLREQFF. The CDR3 DNA sequence: TGTGCCAGCAGCCCCGTAGCGGGAGATCTGCGTGAGCAGTTCTTC.

The rearrangement joins TRBV30 to TRBJ1-2; tentatively, D is TRBD1 (6 bases). Germline V gene sequence: CDR1 GTSNPN, CDR2 SVGIG (reference sequence). The CDR3 has 12 residues. Trimming removed 0 bases from V and 10 bases from J, with 12 bases in between. CDR3 in amino acids: CAWSVQGEYYTF. CDR3 nucleotide sequence: TGTGCCTGGAGTGTACAGGGAGAATACTACACCTTC.

The CDR3 region is CASRQSSGNADTQYF. The CDR3 DNA reads as TGTGCCAGCAGGCAGTCTAGCGGAAACGCAGATACGCAGTATTTT. The V gene is TRBV2, the J gene TRBJ2-3, with 7 bases aligning to TRBD2. V was pared by 6 bases and J by 4 bases, with 10 bases of the junction left unmatched. CDR1 SNHLY and CDR2 FYNNEI come from the germline V gene. CDR3 length equals 15 residues.

This clone was seen just once. The chain is built from TRBV5-1 and TRBJ1-1, with a tentative D call TRBD1 (6 bases). Germline V gene lookup returns CDR1 SGHRS and CDR2 YFSETQ. This CDR3 comprises 14 residues. V lost 5 bases, J lost 0 bases, and 11 bases lay in between. CDR3 amino acids: CASRYREMNTEAFF. In DNA form, the CDR3 reads TGCGCCAGCAGATACAGGGAAATGAACACTGAAGCTTTCTTT.

The rearrangement links TRBV27 to TRBJ1-2; 9 positions match TRBD1. V was clipped by 6 bases and J by 8 bases; unmatched bases: 7. Germline lookup yields CDR1 MNHEY and CDR2 SMNVEV (reference sequence). The CDR3 loop spans 13 amino acids. CDR3 nucleotide sequence: TGTGCCAGCAGCCTACAGGGGGCGCAGGGCTACACCTTC. It codes for CASSLQGAQGYTF.